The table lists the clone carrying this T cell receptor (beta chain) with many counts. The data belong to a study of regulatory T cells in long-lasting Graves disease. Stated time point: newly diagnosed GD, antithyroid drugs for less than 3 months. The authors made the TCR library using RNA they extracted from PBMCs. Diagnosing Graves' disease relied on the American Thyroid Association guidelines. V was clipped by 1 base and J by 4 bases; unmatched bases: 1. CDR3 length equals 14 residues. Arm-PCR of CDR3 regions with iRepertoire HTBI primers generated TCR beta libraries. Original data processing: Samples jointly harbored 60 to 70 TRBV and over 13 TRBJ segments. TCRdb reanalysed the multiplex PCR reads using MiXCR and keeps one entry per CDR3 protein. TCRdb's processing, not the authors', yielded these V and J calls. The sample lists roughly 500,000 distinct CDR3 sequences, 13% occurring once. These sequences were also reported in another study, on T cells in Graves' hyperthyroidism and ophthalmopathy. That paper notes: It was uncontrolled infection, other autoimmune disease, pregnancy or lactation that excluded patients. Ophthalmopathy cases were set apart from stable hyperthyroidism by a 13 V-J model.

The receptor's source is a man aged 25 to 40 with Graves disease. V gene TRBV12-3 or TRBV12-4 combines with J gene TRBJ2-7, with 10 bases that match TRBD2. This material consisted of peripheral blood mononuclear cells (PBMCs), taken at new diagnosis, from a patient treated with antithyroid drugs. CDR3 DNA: TGTGCCAGCAGTTTAGGTAGCGGGAGGTACGAGCAGTACTTC. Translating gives CASSLGSGRYEQYF.